The clone carrying this T cell receptor beta chain was counted once. Germline V gene lookup returns CDR1 SGHTA and CDR2 FQGTGA. Trimming removed 0 bases at V and 7 bases at J, with 7 bases between. The CDR3 runs to 13 residues. This entry comes from a study of blood T cell repertoires in COVID-19. Method: immunoSEQ multiplex PCR; TCRdb's copy keeps in-frame clones and lacks some. Of about 150,000 clones listed, 80% to 90% are singletons. Two negative PCRs, clearance, or symptom resolution had been documented for recovered Cohort 3 donors. V and J are TRBV7-3 and TRBJ2-4; D may be TRBD1 (6 bases). The sequencing sample was made of PBMCs or T cells enriched from blood (not recorded which). The receptor was derived from a man over 45 who had recovered from COVID-19. CDR3: CASSLTQGNIQYF. The CDR3 nucleotides read TGTGCCAGCAGCTTAACGCAGGGGAACATTCAGTACTTC.